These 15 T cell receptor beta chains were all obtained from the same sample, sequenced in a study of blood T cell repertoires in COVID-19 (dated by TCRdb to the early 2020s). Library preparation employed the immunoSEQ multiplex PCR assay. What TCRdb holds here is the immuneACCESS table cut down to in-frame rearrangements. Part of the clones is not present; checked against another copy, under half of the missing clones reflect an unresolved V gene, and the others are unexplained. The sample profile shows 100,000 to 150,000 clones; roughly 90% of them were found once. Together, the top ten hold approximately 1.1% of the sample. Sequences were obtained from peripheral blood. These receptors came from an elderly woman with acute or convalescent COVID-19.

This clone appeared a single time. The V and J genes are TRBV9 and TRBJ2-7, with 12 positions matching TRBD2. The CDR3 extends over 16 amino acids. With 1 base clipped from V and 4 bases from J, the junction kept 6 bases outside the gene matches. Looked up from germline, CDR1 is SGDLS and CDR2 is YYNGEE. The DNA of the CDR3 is TGTGCCAGCAGCGTATCCTCTAGCGGGAGGGGATACGAGCAGTACTTC. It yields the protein CASSVSSSGRGYEQYF.

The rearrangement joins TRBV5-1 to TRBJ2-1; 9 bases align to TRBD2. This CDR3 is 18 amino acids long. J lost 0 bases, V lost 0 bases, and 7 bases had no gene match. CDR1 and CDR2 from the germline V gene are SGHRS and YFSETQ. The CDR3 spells CASSLALAGPSSYNEQFF. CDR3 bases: TGCGCCAGCAGCTTGGCTCTAGCGGGACCGAGCTCCTACAATGAGCAGTTCTTC.

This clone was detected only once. CDR3 DNA sequence: TGTGCCAGCACCCTGGAGGGTGGCGGGAGCACAGATACGCAGTATTTT. Amino acids: CASTLEGGGSTDTQYF. J is TRBJ2-3 and V is TRBV5-4, with D possibly being TRBD2 (6 bases). The CDR3 extends over 16 amino acids. Trimming left V 6 bases short and J 0 bases short, with 17 bases between. Looked up from germline, CDR1 is SGHNT and CDR2 is YYREEE (reference sequence).

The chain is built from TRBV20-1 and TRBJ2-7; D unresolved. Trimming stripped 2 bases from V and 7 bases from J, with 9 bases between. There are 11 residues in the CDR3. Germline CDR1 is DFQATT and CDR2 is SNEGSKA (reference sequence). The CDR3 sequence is CSARYAREQYF. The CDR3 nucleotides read TGCAGTGCTAGATATGCGCGGGAGCAGTACTTC.

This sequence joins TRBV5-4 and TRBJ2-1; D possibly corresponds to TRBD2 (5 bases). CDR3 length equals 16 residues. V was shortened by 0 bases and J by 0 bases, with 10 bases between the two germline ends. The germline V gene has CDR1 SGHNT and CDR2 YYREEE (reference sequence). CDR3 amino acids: CASSLGTGSSYNEQFF. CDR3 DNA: TGTGCCAGCAGCTTGGGTACGGGGAGCTCCTACAATGAGCAGTTCTTC.

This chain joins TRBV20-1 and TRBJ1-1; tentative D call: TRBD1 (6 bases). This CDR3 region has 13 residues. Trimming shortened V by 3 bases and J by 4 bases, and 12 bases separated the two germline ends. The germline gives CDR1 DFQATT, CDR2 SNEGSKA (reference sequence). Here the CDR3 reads CSASRTGSTEAFF. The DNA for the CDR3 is TGCAGTGCTAGTCGTACAGGGAGCACTGAAGCTTTCTTT.

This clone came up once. In DNA form, the CDR3 reads TGTGCCAGCAGCCAGGCAGGGGGCGCCTACGAGCAGTACTTC. This gives the protein CASSQAGGAYEQYF. J is TRBJ2-7 and V is TRBV3-1 (or the pseudogene TRBV3-2), with 8 nucleotides matching TRBD1. This CDR3 spans 14 amino acids. J was trimmed by 2 bases and V by 3 bases; bases with no gene match: 3. Germline CDR1 and CDR2: LGHDT and YNNKEL (reference sequence).

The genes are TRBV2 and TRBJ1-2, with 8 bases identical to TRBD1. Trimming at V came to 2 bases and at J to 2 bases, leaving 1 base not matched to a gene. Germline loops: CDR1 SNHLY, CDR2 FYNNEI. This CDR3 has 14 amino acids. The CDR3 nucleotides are TGTGCCAGCAGTGAACAGGGGGCGAACTATGGCTACACCTTC. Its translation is CASSEQGANYGYTF.

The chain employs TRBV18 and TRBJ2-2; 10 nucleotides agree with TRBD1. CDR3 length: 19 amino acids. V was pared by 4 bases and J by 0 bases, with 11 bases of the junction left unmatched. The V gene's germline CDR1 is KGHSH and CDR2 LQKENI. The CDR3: CASSLGQGPPGANTGELFF. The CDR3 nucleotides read TGTGCCAGCTCACTGGGACAGGGGCCCCCGGGAGCGAACACCGGGGAGCTGTTTTTT.

The DNA of the CDR3 is TGTGCCAGTAGTCTGCAGGTAGGATCTCTGGGGGCCAACGTCCTGACTTTC. Its protein product is CASSLQVGSLGANVLTF. The V gene is TRBV19, the J gene TRBJ2-6; the D is unclear. Germline V lookup: CDR1 LNHDA, CDR2 SQIVND (reference sequence). The CDR3 runs to 17 residues. V lost 5 bases to trimming and J lost 4 bases, with 18 bases between them.

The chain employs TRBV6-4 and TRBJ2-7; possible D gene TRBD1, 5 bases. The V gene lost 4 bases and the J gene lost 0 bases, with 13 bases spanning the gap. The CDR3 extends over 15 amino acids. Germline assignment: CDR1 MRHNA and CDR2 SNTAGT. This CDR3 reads CASSVNAGNSYEQYF. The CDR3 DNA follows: TGTGCCAGCAGTGTAAACGCAGGGAACTCCTACGAGCAGTACTTC.

The CDR3 DNA reads as TGTGCCAGCAGTTTGATTGCGGGTTCAACTAATGAAAAACTGTTTTTT. As protein: CASSLIAGSTNEKLFF. The chain recombines TRBV27 with TRBJ1-4; D is unresolved. The length of the CDR3 is 16 residues. Trimming shortened V by 3 bases and J by 0 bases, and 11 bases separated the two germline ends. CDR1 and CDR2 (germline): MNHEY, SMNVEV (reference sequence).

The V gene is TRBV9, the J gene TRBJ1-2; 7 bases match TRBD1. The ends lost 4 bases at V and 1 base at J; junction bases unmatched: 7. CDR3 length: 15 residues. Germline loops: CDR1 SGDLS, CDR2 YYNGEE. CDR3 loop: CASSSWTGGNYGYTF. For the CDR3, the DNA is TGTGCCAGCAGCTCTTGGACAGGCGGTAACTATGGCTACACCTTC.

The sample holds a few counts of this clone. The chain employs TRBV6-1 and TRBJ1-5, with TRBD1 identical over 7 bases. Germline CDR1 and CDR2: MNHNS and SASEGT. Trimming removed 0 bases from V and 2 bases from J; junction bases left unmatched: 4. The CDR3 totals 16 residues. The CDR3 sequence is CASSEARGRGNQPQHF. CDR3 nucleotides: TGTGCCAGCAGTGAAGCGAGGGGGCGAGGCAATCAGCCCCAGCATTTT.

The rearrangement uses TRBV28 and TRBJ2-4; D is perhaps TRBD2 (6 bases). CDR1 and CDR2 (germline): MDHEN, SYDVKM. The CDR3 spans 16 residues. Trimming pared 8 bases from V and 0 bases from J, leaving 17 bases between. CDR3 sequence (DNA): TGTGCCAGCCGCCCCTCGGGGGAGATAGCCAAAAACATTCAGTACTTC. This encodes CASRPSGEIAKNIQYF. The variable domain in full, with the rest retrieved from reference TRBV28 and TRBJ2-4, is DVKVTQSSRYLVKRTGEKVFLECVQDMDHENMFWYRQDPGLGLRLIYFSYDVKMKEKGDIPEGYSVSREKKERFSLILESASTNQTSMYLCASRPSGEIAKNIQYFGAGTRLSVL.